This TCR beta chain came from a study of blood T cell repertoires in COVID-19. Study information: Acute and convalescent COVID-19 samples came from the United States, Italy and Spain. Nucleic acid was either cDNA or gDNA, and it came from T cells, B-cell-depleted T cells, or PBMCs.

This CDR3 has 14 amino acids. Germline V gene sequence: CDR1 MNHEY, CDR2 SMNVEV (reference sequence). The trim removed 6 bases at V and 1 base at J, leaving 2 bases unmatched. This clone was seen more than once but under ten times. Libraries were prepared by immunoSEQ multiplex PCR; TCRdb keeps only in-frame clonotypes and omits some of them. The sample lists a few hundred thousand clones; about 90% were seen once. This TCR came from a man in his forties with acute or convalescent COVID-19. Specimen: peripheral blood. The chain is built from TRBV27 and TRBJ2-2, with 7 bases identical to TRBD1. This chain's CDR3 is CASRWTGNTGELFF. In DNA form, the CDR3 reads TGTGCCAGCAGATGGACAGGGAACACCGGGGAGCTGTTTTTT.